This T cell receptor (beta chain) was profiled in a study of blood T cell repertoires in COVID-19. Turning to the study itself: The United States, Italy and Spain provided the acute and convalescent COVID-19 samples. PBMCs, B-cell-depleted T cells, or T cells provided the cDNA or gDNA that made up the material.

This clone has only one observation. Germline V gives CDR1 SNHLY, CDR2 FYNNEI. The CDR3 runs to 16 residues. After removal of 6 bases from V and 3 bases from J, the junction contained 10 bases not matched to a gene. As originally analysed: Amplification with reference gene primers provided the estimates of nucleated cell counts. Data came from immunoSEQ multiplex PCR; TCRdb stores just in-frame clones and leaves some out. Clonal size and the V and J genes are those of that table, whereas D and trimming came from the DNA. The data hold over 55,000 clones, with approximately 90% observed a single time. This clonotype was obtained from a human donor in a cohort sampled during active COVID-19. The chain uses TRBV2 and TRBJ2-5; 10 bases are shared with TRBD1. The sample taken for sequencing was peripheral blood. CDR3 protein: CASSVPGQGWEETQYF. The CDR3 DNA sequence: TGTGCCAGCAGCGTTCCGGGACAGGGGTGGGAAGAGACCCAGTACTTC.